This T cell receptor (beta chain) was sequenced for a study of OX40 agonist ivuxolimab in advanced cancers. General study results and limits: The authors did not determine the antigen specificity of the expanded peripheral T cells. More expanded clones were found, on average, in CD8+ than in CD4+ T cells. The 0.1-3.0 mg/kg partial responders had among the lowest clonal expansion.

Concerning this clone: Its cognate antigen is unknown.

Profiled with immunoSEQ multiplex PCR; TCRdb holds only in-frame clones, not every one. The data contain tens of thousands of clones, 85% to 95% of them singletons. J gave up 0 bases and V 4 bases, and 5 bases lay outside the gene matches. CDR3 length: 15 amino acids. Germline loops: CDR1 LGHNA, CDR2 YSLEER. The clonotype was recovered from an adult with an advanced solid tumor such as melanoma, head and neck, liver or kidney cancer. The genes are TRBV4-3 and TRBJ2-7, with 8 positions matching TRBD2. The source was CD4+ or CD8+ T cells sorted from blood, collected in a trial of the OX40 agonist ivuxolimab. CDR3 loop: CASSPGSGSSYEQYF. DNA for the CDR3: TGCGCCAGCAGCCCAGGGAGCGGGAGCTCCTACGAGCAGTACTTC.